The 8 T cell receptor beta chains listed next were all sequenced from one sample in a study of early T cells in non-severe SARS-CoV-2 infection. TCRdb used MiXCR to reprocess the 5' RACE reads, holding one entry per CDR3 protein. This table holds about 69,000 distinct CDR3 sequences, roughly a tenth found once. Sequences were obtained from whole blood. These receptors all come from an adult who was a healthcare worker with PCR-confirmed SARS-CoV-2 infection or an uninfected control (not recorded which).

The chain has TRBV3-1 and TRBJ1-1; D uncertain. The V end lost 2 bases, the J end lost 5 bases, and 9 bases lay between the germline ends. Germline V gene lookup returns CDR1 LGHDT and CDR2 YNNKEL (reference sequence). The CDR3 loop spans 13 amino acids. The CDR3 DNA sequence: TGTGCCAGCAGCCAAATCTTACGAACTGAAGCTTTCTTT. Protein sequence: CASSQILRTEAFF.

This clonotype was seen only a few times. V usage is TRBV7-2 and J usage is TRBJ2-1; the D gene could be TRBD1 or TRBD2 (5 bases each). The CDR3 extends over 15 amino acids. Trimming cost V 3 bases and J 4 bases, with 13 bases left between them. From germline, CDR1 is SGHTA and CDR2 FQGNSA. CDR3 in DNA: TGTGCCAGCAGCTTTGAGGGGTTACCATACAATGAGCAGTTCTTC. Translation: CASSFEGLPYNEQFF. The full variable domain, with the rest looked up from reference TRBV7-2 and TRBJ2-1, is GAGVSQSPSNKVTEKGKDVELRCDPISGHTALYWYRQSLGQGLEFLIYFQGNSAPDKSGLPSDRFSAERTGGSVSTLTIQRTQQEDSAVYLCASSFEGLPYNEQFFGPGTRLTVL.

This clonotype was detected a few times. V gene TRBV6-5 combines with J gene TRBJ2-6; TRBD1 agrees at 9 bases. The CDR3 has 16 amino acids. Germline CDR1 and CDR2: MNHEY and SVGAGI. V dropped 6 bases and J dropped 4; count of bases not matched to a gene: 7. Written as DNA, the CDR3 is TGTGCCAGCAGACAGGGGGCCCTTAGCGGGGCCAACGTCCTGACTTTC. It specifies CASRQGALSGANVLTF.

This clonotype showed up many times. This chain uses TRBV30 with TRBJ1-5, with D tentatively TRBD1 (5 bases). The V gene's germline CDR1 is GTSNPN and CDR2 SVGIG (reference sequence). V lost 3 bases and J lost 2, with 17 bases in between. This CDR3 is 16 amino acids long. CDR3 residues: CAWSKGTLGGNQPQHF. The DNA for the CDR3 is TGTGCCTGGAGCAAAGGGACTCTGGGGGGCAATCAGCCCCAGCATTTT.

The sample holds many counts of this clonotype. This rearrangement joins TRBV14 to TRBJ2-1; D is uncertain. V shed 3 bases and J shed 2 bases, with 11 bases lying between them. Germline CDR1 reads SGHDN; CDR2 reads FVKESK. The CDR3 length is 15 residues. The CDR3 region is CASSHQSPTYNEQFF. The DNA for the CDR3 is TGTGCCAGCAGCCACCAATCCCCCACCTACAATGAGCAGTTCTTC.

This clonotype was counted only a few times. CDR3 in DNA: TGTGCCAGCAGAAACCGGGACGGTTTTCGAGAACTGTTTTTT. This codes for CASRNRDGFRELFF. The chain links TRBV6-6 to TRBJ1-4, with D maybe TRBD1 (5 bases). The CDR3 is 14 amino acids. Deletions cut 6 bases from V and 12 bases from J, with 20 bases between. CDR1 MNHNY and CDR2 SVGAGI come from the germline V gene (reference sequence).

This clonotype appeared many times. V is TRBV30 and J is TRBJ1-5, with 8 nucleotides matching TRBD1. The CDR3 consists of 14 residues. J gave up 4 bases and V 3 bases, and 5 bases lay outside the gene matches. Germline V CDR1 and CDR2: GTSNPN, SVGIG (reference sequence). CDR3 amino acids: CAWSRDRPNQPQHF. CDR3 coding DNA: TGTGCCTGGAGCCGGGACAGGCCGAATCAGCCCCAGCATTTT.

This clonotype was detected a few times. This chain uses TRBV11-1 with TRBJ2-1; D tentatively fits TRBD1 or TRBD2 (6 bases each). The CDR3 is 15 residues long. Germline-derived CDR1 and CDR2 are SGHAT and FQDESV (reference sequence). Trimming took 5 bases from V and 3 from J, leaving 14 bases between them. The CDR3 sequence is CASSQRGDFYNEQFF. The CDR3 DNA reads TGTGCCAGCAGCCAAAGGGGGGACTTCTACAATGAGCAGTTCTTC.